This T cell receptor (beta chain) is from a study of PD-1 blockade in classical Hodgkin lymphoma. Study-wide background: The study gave patients nivolumab 3 mg/kg intravenously every 2 weeks.

Germline CDR1 GTSNPN, CDR2 SVGIG (reference sequence). Deletions cut 2 bases from V and 1 base from J, with 13 bases between. This CDR3 region has 15 residues. Broader study findings: In newly diagnosed patients, baseline TCR diversity was reportedly below that of healthy donors. Unlike CD8+ TCR diversity, which did not rise significantly by C4D1, CD4+ TCR diversity did.

With respect to this clone: Its matching antigen is unknown.

Noted time point: cycle 4 day 1 (C4D1), after about 6 weeks of nivolumab. Every patient was affected by relapse after autologous stem cell transplantation, while exposure to brentuximab vedotin was not uniform. Patients showed best responses of complete response, partial response or progressive disease. Libraries were prepared by immunoSEQ multiplex PCR; TCRdb keeps only in-frame clonotypes and omits some of them. The profile shows about 89,000 clones, roughly nine tenths of them singletons. The receptor comes from a human donor with classical Hodgkin lymphoma. The sample was peripheral blood mononuclear cells (PBMCs), taken before the fourth cycle of nivolumab. J is TRBJ2-3 and V is TRBV30; the D gene is possibly TRBD2 (5 bases). The CDR3 spells CAWSITRFGTDTQYF. In DNA, the CDR3 is TGTGCCTGGAGTATAACTAGATTCGGCACAGATACGCAGTATTTT.